Each of the 3 T cell receptor beta chains below was sequenced from the same sample in a study of T cell responses to AZD1222 COVID-19 vaccine. The table came from immunoSEQ multiplex PCR; TCRdb's copy has only in-frame clones and leaves some out. The sample yields 150,000 to 200,000 clones, more than 80% seen once. Here the sequenced sample was peripheral blood, taken on day 0 of AZD1222 vaccination. Receptors originate from an adult in good health.

This clone was seen only once. The rearrangement joins TRBV30 to TRBJ2-7; 9 bases are shared with TRBD1. The CDR3 covers 15 residues. The germline CDR1 and CDR2 sequences are GTSNPN and SVGIG (reference sequence). J was trimmed by 0 bases and V by 2 bases; bases with no gene match: 5. The CDR3 region is CAWSMGTGNSYEQYF. DNA of the CDR3: TGTGCCTGGAGTATGGGGACAGGGAACTCCTACGAGCAGTACTTC.

The table lists this clone with a count of one. V and J are TRBV27 and TRBJ2-5; 11 bases match TRBD2. The CDR3 extends over 16 amino acids. V was clipped by 1 base and J by 2 bases; unmatched bases: 3. Germline V gene data show CDR1 as MNHEY and CDR2 as SMNVEV (reference sequence). The CDR3 loop reads CASSLLGTSGQETQYF. CDR3 in DNA: TGTGCCAGCAGTTTATTGGGGACTAGCGGACAAGAGACCCAGTACTTC.

The V and J genes are TRBV6-4 and TRBJ2-7; tentative D call: TRBD1 (6 bases). This CDR3 region has 15 residues. The germline V and J ends were trimmed by 5 bases and 0 bases, with 14 bases remaining between them. Germline V gives CDR1 MRHNA, CDR2 SNTAGT. The CDR3 reads CASSYVQGYSYEQYF. In DNA form, the CDR3 reads TGTGCCAGCAGTTACGTTCAGGGGTACTCCTACGAGCAGTACTTC.